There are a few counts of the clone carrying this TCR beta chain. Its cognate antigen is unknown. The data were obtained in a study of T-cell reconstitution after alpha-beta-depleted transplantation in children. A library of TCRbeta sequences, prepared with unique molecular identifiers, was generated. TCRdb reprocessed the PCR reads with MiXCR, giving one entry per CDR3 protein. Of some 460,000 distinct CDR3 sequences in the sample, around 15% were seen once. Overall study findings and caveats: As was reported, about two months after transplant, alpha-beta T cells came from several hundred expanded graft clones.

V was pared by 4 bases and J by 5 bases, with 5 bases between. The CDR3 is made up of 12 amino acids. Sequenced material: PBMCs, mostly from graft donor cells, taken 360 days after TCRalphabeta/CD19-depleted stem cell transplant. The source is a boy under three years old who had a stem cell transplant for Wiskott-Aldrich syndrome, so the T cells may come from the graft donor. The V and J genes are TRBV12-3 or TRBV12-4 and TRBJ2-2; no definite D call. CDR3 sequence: CASSSVTGELFF. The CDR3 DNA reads TGTGCCAGCAGTTCGGTGACCGGGGAGCTGTTTTTT.